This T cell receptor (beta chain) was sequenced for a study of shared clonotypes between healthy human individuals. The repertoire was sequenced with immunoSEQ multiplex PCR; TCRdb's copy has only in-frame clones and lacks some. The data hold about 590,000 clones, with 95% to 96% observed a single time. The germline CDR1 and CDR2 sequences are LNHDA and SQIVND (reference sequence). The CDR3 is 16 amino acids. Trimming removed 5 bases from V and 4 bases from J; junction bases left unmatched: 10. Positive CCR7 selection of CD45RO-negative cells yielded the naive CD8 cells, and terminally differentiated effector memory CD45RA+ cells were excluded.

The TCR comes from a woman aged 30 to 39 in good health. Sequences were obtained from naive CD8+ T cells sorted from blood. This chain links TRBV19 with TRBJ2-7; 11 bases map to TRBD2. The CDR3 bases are TGTGCCAGTAGTTTCCGGACTAGCGGGCCACCATACGAGCAGTACTTC. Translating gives CASSFRTSGPPYEQYF.